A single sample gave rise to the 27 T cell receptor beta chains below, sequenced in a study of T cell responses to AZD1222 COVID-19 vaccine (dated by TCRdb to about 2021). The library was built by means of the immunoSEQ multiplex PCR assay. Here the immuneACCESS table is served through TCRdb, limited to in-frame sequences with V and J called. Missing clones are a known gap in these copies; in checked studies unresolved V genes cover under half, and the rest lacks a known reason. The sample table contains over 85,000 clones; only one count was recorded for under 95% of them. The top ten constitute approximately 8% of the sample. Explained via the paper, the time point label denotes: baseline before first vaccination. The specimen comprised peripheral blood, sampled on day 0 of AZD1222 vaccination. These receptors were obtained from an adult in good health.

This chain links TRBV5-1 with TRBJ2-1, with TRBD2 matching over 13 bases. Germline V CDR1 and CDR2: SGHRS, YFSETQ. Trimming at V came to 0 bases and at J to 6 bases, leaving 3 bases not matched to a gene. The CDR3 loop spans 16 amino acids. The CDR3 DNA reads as TGCGCCAGCAGCTTGGGACTAGCGGGGGGAATCAATGAGCAGTTCTTC. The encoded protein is CASSLGLAGGINEQFF.

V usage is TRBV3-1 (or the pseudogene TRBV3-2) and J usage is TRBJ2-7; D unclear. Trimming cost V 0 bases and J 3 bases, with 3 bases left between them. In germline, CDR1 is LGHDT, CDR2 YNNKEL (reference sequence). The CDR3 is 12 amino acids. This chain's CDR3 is CASSQDLYEQYF. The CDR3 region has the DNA TGTGCCAGCAGCCAAGACCTCTACGAGCAGTACTTC.

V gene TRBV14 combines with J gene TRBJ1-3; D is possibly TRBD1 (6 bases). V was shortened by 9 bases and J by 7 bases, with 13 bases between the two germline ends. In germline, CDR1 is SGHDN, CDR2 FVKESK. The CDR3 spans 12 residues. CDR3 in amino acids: CASIHQGNTIYF. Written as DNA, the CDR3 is TGTGCCAGTATCCACCAGGGGAACACCATATATTTT.

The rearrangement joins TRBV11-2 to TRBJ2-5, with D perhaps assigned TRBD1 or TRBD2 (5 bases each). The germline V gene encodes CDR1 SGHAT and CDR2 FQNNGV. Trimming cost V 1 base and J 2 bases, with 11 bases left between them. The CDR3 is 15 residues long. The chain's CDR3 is CASSLGGPSQETQYF. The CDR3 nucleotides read TGTGCCAGCAGCTTAGGGGGACCAAGTCAAGAGACCCAGTACTTC.

CDR3 bases: TGTGCCAGCTCCCCGGGGGGTCCGAATTCACCCCTCCACTTT. Protein: CASSPGGPNSPLHF. The chain employs TRBV18 and TRBJ1-6; D perhaps matches TRBD1 (5 bases). Trimming left V 6 bases short and J 7 bases short, with 13 bases between. This CDR3 spans 14 amino acids. Germline CDR1 and CDR2: KGHSH and LQKENI.

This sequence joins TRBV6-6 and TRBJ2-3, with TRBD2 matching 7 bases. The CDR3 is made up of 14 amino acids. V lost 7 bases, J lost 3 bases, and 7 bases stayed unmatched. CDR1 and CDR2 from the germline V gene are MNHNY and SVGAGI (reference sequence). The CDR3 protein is CASNPSGKTDTQYF. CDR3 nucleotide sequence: TGTGCCAGCAACCCTAGCGGCAAAACAGATACGCAGTATTTT.

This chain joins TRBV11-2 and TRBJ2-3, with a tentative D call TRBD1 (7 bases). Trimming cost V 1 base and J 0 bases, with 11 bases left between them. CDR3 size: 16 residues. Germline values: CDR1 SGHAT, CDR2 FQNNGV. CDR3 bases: TGTGCCAGCAGCTTAGGCGGGACAGAAAGCACAGATACGCAGTATTTT. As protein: CASSLGGTESTDTQYF.

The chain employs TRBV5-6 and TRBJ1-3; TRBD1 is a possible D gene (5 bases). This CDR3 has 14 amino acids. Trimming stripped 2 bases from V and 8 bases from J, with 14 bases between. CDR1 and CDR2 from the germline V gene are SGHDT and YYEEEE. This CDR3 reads CASSFGGRGDTIYF. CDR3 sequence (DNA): TGTGCCAGCAGCTTCGGGGGTAGGGGAGACACCATATATTTT. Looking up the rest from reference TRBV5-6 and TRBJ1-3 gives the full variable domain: DAGVTQSPTHLIKTRGQQVTLRCSPKSGHDTVSWYQQALGQGPQFIFQYYEEEERQRGNFPDRFSGHQFPNYSSELNVNALLLGDSALYLCASSFGGRGDTIYFGEGSWLTVV.

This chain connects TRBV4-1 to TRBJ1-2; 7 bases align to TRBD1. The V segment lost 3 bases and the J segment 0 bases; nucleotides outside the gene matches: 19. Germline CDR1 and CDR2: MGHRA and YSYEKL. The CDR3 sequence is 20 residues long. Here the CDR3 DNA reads TGCGCCAGCAGCCACCAACGCAACTTAGGACAGGCCCGAACTAACTATGGCTACACCTTC. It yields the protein CASSHQRNLGQARTNYGYTF.

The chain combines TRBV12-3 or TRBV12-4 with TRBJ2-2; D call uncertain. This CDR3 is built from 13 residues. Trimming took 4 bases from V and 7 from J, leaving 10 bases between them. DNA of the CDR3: TGTGCCAGCAGTTCCCCCCCGAACGGGGAGCTGTTTTTT. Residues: CASSSPPNGELFF.

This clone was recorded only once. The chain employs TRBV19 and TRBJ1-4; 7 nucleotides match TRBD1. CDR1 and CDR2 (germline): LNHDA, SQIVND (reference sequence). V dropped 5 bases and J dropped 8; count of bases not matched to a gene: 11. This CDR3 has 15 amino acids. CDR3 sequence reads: CASSLQRGRGEKLFF. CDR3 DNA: TGTGCCAGTAGTCTACAGAGGGGGCGCGGAGAAAAACTGTTTTTT.

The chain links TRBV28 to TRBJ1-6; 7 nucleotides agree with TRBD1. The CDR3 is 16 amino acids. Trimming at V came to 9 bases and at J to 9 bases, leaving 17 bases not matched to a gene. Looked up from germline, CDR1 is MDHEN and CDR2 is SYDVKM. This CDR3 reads CASCEGAGGNSSPLHF. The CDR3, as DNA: TGTGCCAGTTGCGAAGGGGCAGGGGGTAACTCTTCACCCCTCCACTTT.

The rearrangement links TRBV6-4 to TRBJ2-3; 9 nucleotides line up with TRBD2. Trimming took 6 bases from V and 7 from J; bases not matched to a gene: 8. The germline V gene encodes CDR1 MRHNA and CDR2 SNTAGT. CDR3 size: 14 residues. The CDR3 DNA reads TGTGCCAGCAGATCGGAGCGGGGGGCATATACGCAGTATTTT. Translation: CASRSERGAYTQYF.

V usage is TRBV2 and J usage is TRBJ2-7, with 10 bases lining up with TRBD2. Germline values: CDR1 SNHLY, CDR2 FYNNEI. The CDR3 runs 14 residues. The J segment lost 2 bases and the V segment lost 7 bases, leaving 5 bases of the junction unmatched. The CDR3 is CASNLAGGTYEQYF. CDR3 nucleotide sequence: TGTGCCAGCAATTTAGCGGGGGGCACCTACGAGCAGTACTTC.

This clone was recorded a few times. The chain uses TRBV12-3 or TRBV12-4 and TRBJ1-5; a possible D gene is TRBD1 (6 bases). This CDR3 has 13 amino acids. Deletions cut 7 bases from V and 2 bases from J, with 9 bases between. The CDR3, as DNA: TGTGCCAGCAACAACAGGGGCAATCAGCCCCAGCATTTT. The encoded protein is CASNNRGNQPQHF.

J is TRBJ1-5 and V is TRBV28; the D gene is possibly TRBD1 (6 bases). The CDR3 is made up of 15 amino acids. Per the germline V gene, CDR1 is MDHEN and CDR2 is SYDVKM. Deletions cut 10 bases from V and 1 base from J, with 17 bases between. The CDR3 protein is CAIQRRGASNQPQHF. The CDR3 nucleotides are TGTGCCATCCAACGTCGGGGGGCAAGCAATCAGCCCCAGCATTTT.

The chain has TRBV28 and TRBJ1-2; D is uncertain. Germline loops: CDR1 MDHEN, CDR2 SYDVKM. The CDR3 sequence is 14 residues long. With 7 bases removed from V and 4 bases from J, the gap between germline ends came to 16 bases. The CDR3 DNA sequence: TGTGCCAGCAATACGGGTTCACCTTCCTATGGCTACACCTTC. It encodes CASNTGSPSYGYTF.

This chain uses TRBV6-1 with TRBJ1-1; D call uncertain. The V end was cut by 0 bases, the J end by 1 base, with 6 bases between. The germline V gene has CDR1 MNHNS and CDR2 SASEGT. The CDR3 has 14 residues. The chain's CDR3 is CASSEAWENTEAFF. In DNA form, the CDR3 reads TGTGCCAGCAGTGAAGCCTGGGAGAACACTGAAGCTTTCTTT.

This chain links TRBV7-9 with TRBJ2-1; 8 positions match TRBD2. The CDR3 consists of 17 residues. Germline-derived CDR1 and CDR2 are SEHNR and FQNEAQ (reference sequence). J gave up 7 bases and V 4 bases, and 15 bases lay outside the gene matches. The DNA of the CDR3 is TGTGCCAGCAGCTCCCCCCGGGGCGGGGGGAGGTTGAATGAGCAGTTCTTC. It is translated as CASSSPRGGGRLNEQFF.

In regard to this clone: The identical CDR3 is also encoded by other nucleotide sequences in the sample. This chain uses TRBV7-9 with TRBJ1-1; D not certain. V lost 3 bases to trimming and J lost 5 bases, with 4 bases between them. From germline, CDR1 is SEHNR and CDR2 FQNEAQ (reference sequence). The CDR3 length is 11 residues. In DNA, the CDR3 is TGTGCCAGCAGCTTGGGGACTGAAGCTTTCTTT. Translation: CASSLGTEAFF.

This CDR3 reads CASSRDSNEQFF. The CDR3 bases are TGTGCCAGCTCACGGGACAGCAATGAGCAGTTCTTC. This chain uses TRBV18 with TRBJ2-1; TRBD1 matches at 7 bases. V dropped 4 bases and J dropped 6; count of bases not matched to a gene: 0. CDR3 size: 12 residues. The germline V gene encodes CDR1 KGHSH and CDR2 LQKENI.

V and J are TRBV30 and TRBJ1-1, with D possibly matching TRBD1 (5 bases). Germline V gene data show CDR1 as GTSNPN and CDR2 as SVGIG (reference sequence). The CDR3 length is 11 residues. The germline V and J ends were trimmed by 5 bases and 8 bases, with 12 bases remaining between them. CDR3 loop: CAWAKTAEAFF. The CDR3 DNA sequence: TGTGCCTGGGCCAAGACAGCAGAAGCTTTCTTT.

The CDR3 DNA reads as TGTGCCAGCAGTTCGGTGGATCACAATGAGCAGTTCTTC. It codes for CASSSVDHNEQFF. The V call is TRBV6-5, the J call TRBJ2-1, with D hard to call. Germline CDR1 and CDR2: MNHEY and SVGAGI. V lost 4 bases and J 5 bases, leaving 9 bases between the germline ends. The CDR3 has 13 amino acids.

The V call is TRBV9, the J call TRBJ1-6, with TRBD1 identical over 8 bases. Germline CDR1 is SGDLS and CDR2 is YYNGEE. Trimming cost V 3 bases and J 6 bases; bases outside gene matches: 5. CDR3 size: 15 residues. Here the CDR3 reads CASSAGTGANSPLHF. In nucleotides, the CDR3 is TGTGCCAGCAGCGCTGGGACAGGCGCTAATTCACCCCTCCACTTT.

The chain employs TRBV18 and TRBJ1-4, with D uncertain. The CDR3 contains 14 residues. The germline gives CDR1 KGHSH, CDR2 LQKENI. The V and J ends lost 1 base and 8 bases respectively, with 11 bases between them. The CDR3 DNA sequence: TGTGCCAGCTCACCACTCCCGGTTCGGGAAAAACTGTTTTTT. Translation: CASSPLPVREKLFF.

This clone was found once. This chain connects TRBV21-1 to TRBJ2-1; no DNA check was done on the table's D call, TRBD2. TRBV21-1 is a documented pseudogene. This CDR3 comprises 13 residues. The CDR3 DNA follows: TGTGCCAGCACTCCGGGAGACTACAATGAGCAGTTCTTC. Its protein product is CASTPGDYNEQFF.

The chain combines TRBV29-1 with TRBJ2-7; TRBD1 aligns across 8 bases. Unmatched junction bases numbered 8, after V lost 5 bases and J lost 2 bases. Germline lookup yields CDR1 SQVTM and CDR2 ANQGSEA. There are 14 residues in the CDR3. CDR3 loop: CSVLADRGTYEQYF. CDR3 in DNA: TGCAGCGTTTTAGCCGACAGGGGCACCTACGAGCAGTACTTC.